These T cell receptor beta chains were read from a single sample in a study of T cell responses to AZD1222 COVID-19 vaccine. The protocol was immunoSEQ multiplex PCR, while the TCRdb copy is restricted to in-frame clones and leaves out a portion. In the table there are about 130,000 clones, over 85% of which are singletons. This material consisted of peripheral blood, taken on day 0 of AZD1222 vaccination. These receptors came from an adult in good health. Both conserved end residues are part of each CDR3. Each record gives: J gene, V gene, CDR3 length, CDR3 protein.

TRBJ1-1 TRBV19 16 CASSNRVPGMNTEAFF
TRBJ2-7 TRBV6-1 13 CASSSGRATEQYF
TRBJ1-2 TRBV27 15 CASSLSTGHMSGYTF
TRBJ1-1 TRBV29-1 13 CSVERQMNTEAFF
TRBJ2-2 TRBV11-3 12 CASSNYQGELFF
TRBJ1-1 TRBV2 15 CASRPEGGEVAEAFF
TRBJ1-5 TRBV5-1 16 CASSLFPLGKGQPQHF
TRBJ2-2 TRBV5-4 15 CASSLGQKRTGELFF
TRBJ2-7 TRBV3-1/TRBV3-2 15 CASSRGTSRTNEQYF
TRBJ2-5 TRBV29-1 12 CSVTGLGGTQYF
TRBJ1-2 TRBV29-1 13 CSGRDTQWAGYTF
TRBJ1-5 TRBV10-3 14 CATVAGIGNQPQHF
TRBJ2-5 TRBV19 15 CASRETYGSQETQYF
TRBJ1-5 TRBV28 12 CASSPFGTAQHF
TRBJ2-2 TRBV6-5 14 CASGTSGNTGELFF
TRBJ2-2 TRBV5-5 16 CASSLNPSGNTGELFF
TRBJ1-4 TRBV7-6 17 CASSLRPGPATNEKLFF
TRBJ2-1 TRBV13 16 CASSLKTSGRGNEQFF
TRBJ1-2 TRBV29-1 11 CSVGSNYGYTF
TRBJ2-3 TRBV5-5 15 CASSWTGISTDTQYF
TRBJ2-7 TRBV13 12 CASSSGVSEQYF
TRBJ1-4 TRBV9 16 CASSVSPAGSNEKLFF
TRBJ1-3 TRBV2 14 CASSESYSGNTIYF
TRBJ1-5 TRBV19 14 CASSIWVSNQPQHF
TRBJ1-5 TRBV6-6 15 CASSYRSYSNQPQHF
TRBJ2-3 TRBV29-1 14 CSVRGASSTDTQYF
TRBJ2-1 TRBV9 12 CASSAFYNEQFF
TRBJ1-2 TRBV5-1 14 CASSLARGDYGYTF
TRBJ1-2 TRBV28 11 CAIEGVYGYTF
TRBJ1-5 TRBV19 13 CASSIDWDQPQHF
TRBJ2-7 TRBV7-9 13 CASRGAEGLEQYF
TRBJ2-2 TRBV10-3 13 CAISESRSGELFF
TRBJ1-1 TRBV19 15 CASSIPGTGNTEAFF
TRBJ2-1 TRBV29-1 13 CSVESLRYNEQFF
TRBJ1-4 TRBV28 12 CASSLGRGKLFF
TRBJ2-7 TRBV7-9 17 CASSQGGGKGKTYEQYF
TRBJ1-5 TRBV21-1 19 CASSKGQGKGINSNQPQHF
TRBJ1-4 TRBV15 17 CATSRDYSTGGDEKLFF
TRBJ2-7 TRBV28 15 CASMGGRTSGYEQYF
TRBJ1-3 TRBV11-2 15 CASSLATGAGNTIYF
TRBJ2-1 TRBV20-1 15 CSASRGTIGGNEQFF
TRBJ1-6 TRBV15 18 CATSRDLGTGGRNSPLHF
TRBJ1-2 TRBV23-1 17 CASSHRTGGWDNYGYTF
TRBJ1-2 TRBV6-5 12 CASRDSYYGYTF
TRBJ2-7 TRBV28 17 CASTLERGGLASYEQYF
TRBJ2-3 TRBV7-6 16 CASSPAAGDLTDTQYF
TRBJ2-7 TRBV6-5 13 CASRGVGSYEQYF
TRBJ2-7 TRBV30 13 CAWSLDLGTIPYF
TRBJ2-1 TRBV19 15 CASSTGTNSYNEQFF
TRBJ2-1 TRBV19 12 CASSTSYNEQFF
TRBJ2-4 TRBV12-3/TRBV12-4 13 CASSFSPPGIQYF